This T cell receptor beta chain was recovered during a study of control samples from healthy donors and cancer patients. The V segment lost 6 bases and the J segment 7 bases; nucleotides outside the gene matches: 6. The CDR3 totals 13 residues. The germline gives CDR1 SQVTM, CDR2 ANQGSEA. Method: immunoSEQ multiplex PCR; TCRdb's copy keeps in-frame clones and lacks some. The sample has about 150,000 clones; roughly 94% are singletons. The rearrangement joins TRBV29-1 to TRBJ2-1; 10 bases are a match to TRBD1. The source of this sequence is a man in his forties in good health. The sequencing sample was made of blood. Here the CDR3 DNA reads TGCAGCGTAGCCAGGACAGGGGGTAATGAGCAGTTCTTC. Translating it yields CSVARTGGNEQFF.